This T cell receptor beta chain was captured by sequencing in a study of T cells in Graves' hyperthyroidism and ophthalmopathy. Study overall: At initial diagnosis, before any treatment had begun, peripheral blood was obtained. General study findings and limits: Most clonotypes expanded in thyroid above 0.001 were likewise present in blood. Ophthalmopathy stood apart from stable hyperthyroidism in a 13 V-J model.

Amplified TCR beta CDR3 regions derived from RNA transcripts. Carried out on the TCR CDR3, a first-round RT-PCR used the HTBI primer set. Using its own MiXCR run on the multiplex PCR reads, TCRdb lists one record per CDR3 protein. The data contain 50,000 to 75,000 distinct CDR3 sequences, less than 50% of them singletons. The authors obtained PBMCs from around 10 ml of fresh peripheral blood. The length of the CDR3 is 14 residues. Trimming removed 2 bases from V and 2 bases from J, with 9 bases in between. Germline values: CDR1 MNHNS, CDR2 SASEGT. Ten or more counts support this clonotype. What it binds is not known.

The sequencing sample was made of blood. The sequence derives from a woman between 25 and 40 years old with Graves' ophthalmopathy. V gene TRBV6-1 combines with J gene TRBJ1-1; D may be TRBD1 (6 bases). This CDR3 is CASSEKGENTEAFF. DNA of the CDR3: TGTGCCAGCAGTGAAAAGGGGGAAAACACTGAAGCTTTCTTT.